Following are 19 T cell receptor beta chains from one sample sequenced in a study of post-analysis software for immune sequencing data. Study outcomes and limitations: When patients were compared with controls, about five TRBV segments were more frequent, TRBV5-6, TRBV5-1 and TRBV20-1 among them.

Tagging with unique molecular identifiers was a feature of the TCR beta cDNA libraries. TCRdb passed the PCR reads through MiXCR, listing each CDR3 protein once. The data hold over 300,000 distinct CDR3 sequences, with 30% to 45% observed a single time. These receptors have no identified antigens. Sequences were obtained from blood. The receptors were sampled from a girl aged 10-17 years with multiple sclerosis.

There are a few counts of this clonotype. A read error may be the cause here, since a much bigger clone is one base away. This chain uses TRBV6-2 or TRBV6-3 with TRBJ2-7, with TRBD1 matching over 8 bases. Germline V gene data show CDR1 as MNHEY and CDR2 as SVGEGT. This CDR3 contains 14 residues. The CDR3 reads CAGSGTGLTYEQYF. In DNA form, the CDR3 reads TGTGCCGGCAGTGGGACAGGCCTTACCTACGAGCAGTACTTC.

The chain links TRBV6-2 or TRBV6-3 to TRBJ2-1; the match to TRBD2 covers 11 bases. V lost 6 bases and J lost 6; bases outside the gene matches: 13. The CDR3 contains 17 residues. CDR1 is MNHEY, CDR2 SVGEGT, per germline. CDR3 sequence reads: CASRELAGATASNEQFF. DNA for the CDR3: TGTGCCAGCAGGGAACTAGCGGGGGCGACGGCGAGCAATGAGCAGTTCTTC.

This clonotype was seen ten or more times. This rearrangement joins TRBV3-1 to TRBJ1-1; TRBD1 matches 7 bases. The CDR3 loop spans 17 amino acids. Germline V gene data show CDR1 as LGHDT and CDR2 as YNNKEL (reference sequence). V was clipped by 1 base and J by 2 bases; unmatched bases: 10. As DNA, the CDR3 is TGTGCCAGCAGCCAAGCGCCATCCGGGACAGTAAACACTGAAGCTTTCTTT. Its translation: CASSQAPSGTVNTEAFF. The variable domain in full, completed from reference TRBV3-1 and TRBJ1-1, reads DTAVSQTPKYLVTQMGNDKSIKCEQNLGHDTMYWYKQDSKKFLKIMFSYNNKELIINETVPNRFSPKSPDKAHLNLHINSLELGDSAVYFCASSQAPSGTVNTEAFFGQGTRLTVV.

This clonotype was recorded many times. The V gene is TRBV7-9, the J gene TRBJ2-7; D remains unclear. V gave up 8 bases and J gave up 5 bases, with 10 bases separating them. Germline V lookup: CDR1 SEHNR, CDR2 FQNEAQ (reference sequence). The CDR3 runs to 11 residues. CDR3 sequence: CASGSSHEQYF. The DNA for the CDR3 is TGTGCCAGCGGATCGTCCCACGAGCAGTACTTC.

V usage is TRBV7-9 and J usage is TRBJ1-1, with a tentative D call TRBD1 (5 bases). Deletions cut 2 bases from V and 0 bases from J, with 10 bases between. The germline gives CDR1 SEHNR, CDR2 FQNEAQ (reference sequence). This CDR3 is built from 15 residues. The CDR3 loop is CASSLSWGVNTEAFF. The CDR3 nucleotides are TGTGCCAGCAGCTTAAGCTGGGGCGTGAACACTGAAGCTTTCTTT.

The genes are TRBV12-3 or TRBV12-4 and TRBJ2-1; 10 positions match TRBD2. Trimming cost V 4 bases and J 2 bases; bases outside gene matches: 5. The CDR3 has 16 residues. The CDR3 bases are TGTGCCAGCAGTTCGTCCCTAGCGGGGGCCTACAATGAGCAGTTCTTC. It encodes CASSSSLAGAYNEQFF.

This clonotype was seen a handful of times. This chain uses TRBV12-3 or TRBV12-4 with TRBJ1-1; no clear D. The CDR3 covers 12 residues. V was cut by 5 bases and J by 6 bases, with 10 bases left in between. Here the CDR3 reads CASSPPGPEAFF. For the CDR3, the DNA is TGTGCCAGCAGTCCTCCTGGGCCTGAAGCTTTCTTT.

This clonotype was counted a single time. This chain uses TRBV5-1 with TRBJ1-1; possible D gene TRBD1, 6 bases. V dropped 6 bases and J dropped 3 bases, with 12 bases sitting between them. Germline loops: CDR1 SGHRS, CDR2 YFSETQ. The CDR3 sequence is 13 residues long. In nucleotides, the CDR3 is TGCGCCAGCAATACAGGGAAGGACACTGAAGCTTTCTTT. The encoded protein is CASNTGKDTEAFF.

On this clonotype itself: At one end, the junction sequence differs from germline, possibly due to a read error. The chain uses TRBV5-6 and TRBJ1-2; 9 bases fit TRBD1. From germline, CDR1 is SGHDT and CDR2 YYEEEE. The CDR3 runs to 14 residues. The CDR3 protein is CASSRDRDNYGCTF. For the CDR3, the DNA is TGTGCCAGCAGCAGGGACAGGGATAACTATGGCTGCACCTTC.

This clonotype came up a few times. The genes are TRBV6-1 and TRBJ1-5; D gene unclear. Trimming pared 3 bases from V and 2 bases from J, leaving 5 bases between. The CDR3 is 13 amino acids. Germline CDR1 reads MNHNS; CDR2 reads SASEGT. In nucleotides, the CDR3 is TGTGCCAGCAGTGAGGTGGGCAATCAGCCCCAGCATTTT. Translating gives CASSEVGNQPQHF.

V gene TRBV7-8 combines with J gene TRBJ2-3, with D tentatively TRBD2 (5 bases). Trimming shortened V by 0 bases and J by 5 bases, and 12 bases separated the two germline ends. Per germline, CDR1 SGHVS and CDR2 FQNEAQ. The CDR3 is 15 residues long. The CDR3: CASSLAGSRGDTQYF. CDR3 nucleotide sequence: TGTGCCAGCAGCTTAGCGGGGTCACGGGGAGATACGCAGTATTTT.

Turning to this clonotype: One base away lies a much larger clone, so this may be a sequencing read error. For the CDR3, the DNA is TGCAGTGCTAGCCTGAGCGAGAATGCGCAGTATTTT. Its translation: CSASLSENAQYF. This chain links TRBV20-1 with TRBJ2-3; D is unresolved. The CDR3 covers 12 residues. Trimming removed 3 bases from V and 10 bases from J, with 14 bases in between. Germline loops: CDR1 DFQATT, CDR2 SNEGSKA (reference sequence).

This clonotype was counted only a few times. V is TRBV14 and J is TRBJ1-2, with D unclear. This CDR3 comprises 19 residues. The germline gives CDR1 SGHDN, CDR2 FVKESK. Trimming removed 2 bases from V and 0 bases from J, with 22 bases in between. CDR3 nucleotide sequence: TGTGCCAGCAGCCAATCCCTACGAAATGAAGCGTTACCTAACTATGGCTACACCTTC. Translated: CASSQSLRNEALPNYGYTF.

Comment on this clonotype: A much more abundant neighbour one base away suggests this may be a read error. The V call is TRBV10-3, the J call TRBJ1-1; a possible D gene is TRBD1 (6 bases). CDR1 ENHRY and CDR2 SYGVKD come from the germline V gene. The CDR3 runs to 20 residues. The V and J ends lost 4 bases and 1 base respectively, with 28 bases between them. CDR3 in DNA: TGTGCCATCAGTGGGGGGCAGGGAGGGGACTCTAGAATGGCGAACACTGAAGCTTTCTTT. It encodes CAISGGQGGDSRMANTEAFF.

This chain joins TRBV29-1 and TRBJ2-2, with TRBD2 as a possible D gene (6 bases). The CDR3 contains 12 residues. V lost 7 bases and J 1 base, leaving 7 bases between the germline ends. Germline V lookup: CDR1 SQVTM, CDR2 ANQGSEA. The CDR3 coding sequence is TGCAGCGGGCGGGGGAACACCGGGGAGCTGTTTTTT. Its translation is CSGRGNTGELFF.

This clonotype was observed a few times. As DNA, the CDR3 is TGTGCCAGCAGCGGCCGGGACTCCTCCTACGAGCAGTACTTC. It codes for CASSGRDSSYEQYF. V and J are TRBV3-1 and TRBJ2-7, with a tentative D call TRBD2 (6 bases). The V and J ends lost 5 bases and 0 bases respectively, with 11 bases between them. CDR1 is LGHDT, CDR2 YNNKEL, per germline (reference sequence). The CDR3 is 14 amino acids.

This clonotype was detected only once. This chain joins TRBV20-1 and TRBJ1-5, with a tentative D call TRBD1 (5 bases). Germline CDR1 DFQATT, CDR2 SNEGSKA (reference sequence). The CDR3 is made up of 19 amino acids. Trimming cost V 2 bases and J 2 bases, with 25 bases left between them. The chain's CDR3 is CSARKRGEDTRAGNQPQHF. The CDR3 coding sequence is TGCAGTGCTAGAAAACGAGGCGAGGACACAAGGGCGGGCAATCAGCCCCAGCATTTT.

The rearrangement uses TRBV6-6 and TRBJ2-7; possibly TRBD1 for D (5 bases). V was pared by 2 bases and J by 5 bases, with 13 bases between. The CDR3 has 14 residues. The germline V gene encodes CDR1 MNHNY and CDR2 SVGAGI (reference sequence). The CDR3 sequence: CASSYGQGWNEQYF. In DNA form, the CDR3 reads TGTGCCAGCAGTTACGGGCAGGGATGGAACGAGCAGTACTTC.

J is TRBJ2-7 and V is TRBV5-1; the D call may be TRBD1 or TRBD2 (5 bases each). This CDR3 has 17 residues. CDR1 is SGHRS, CDR2 YFSETQ, per germline. The V gene lost 0 bases and the J gene lost 0 bases, with 16 bases spanning the gap. This CDR3 reads CASSLGTPGRFSYEQYF. The CDR3 DNA sequence: TGCGCCAGCAGCTTGGGGACACCGGGAAGATTCTCCTACGAGCAGTACTTC.